One and the same sample provided the 6 T cell receptor beta chains below, sequenced in a study of response to subunit inactivated influenza vaccine (dated by TCRdb to between 2017 and 2018). Library method: RT-PCR. The data were produced on an Illumina HiSeq 2500. TCRdb reanalyzed the raw reads on its own, using fastp at Q25 for trimming and MiXCR for clone calling, and kept in-frame beta chains. Duplicate CDR3 protein sequences are folded into a single record with the most common DNA and genes. This sample is represented by about 540,000 distinct CDR3 sequences; around 25% of them were singletons. The top ten clonotypes cover 2.5% to 3% of the sample. A further study also used this sample, focusing on T cells expressing NK-cell markers. The second study's paper adds: TCR beta cDNA libraries were prepared using 5'RACE template switching, which introduced a universal primer site and unique molecular identifiers.

Source: CD4+ T cells sorted from PBMCs, taken about 13 days after vaccination. All receptors derive from a man aged 45-65 years who received an inactivated influenza vaccine. Donor details come from another sample of the same person, matched by shared clones.

This clonotype has only a few counts. The chain couples TRBV13 to TRBJ1-2; no firm D call. Trimming cost V 8 bases and J 4 bases, with 14 bases left between them. The germline V gene encodes CDR1 PRHDT and CDR2 FYEKMQ (reference sequence). This CDR3 contains 13 residues. Here the CDR3 DNA reads TGTGCCAGCTCGCAGAGCCCCTCCTATGGCTACACCTTC. It yields the protein CASSQSPSYGYTF.

This clonotype was detected a few times. The rearrangement uses TRBV12-3 or TRBV12-4 and TRBJ1-4; 8 bases are a match to TRBD1. Unmatched junction bases numbered 14, after V lost 5 bases and J lost 3 bases. The CDR3 has 18 residues. In DNA form, the CDR3 reads TGTGCCAGCAGTCCGACAGGGGTAATGGGTACTCCTAATGAAAAACTGTTTTTT. It translates to CASSPTGVMGTPNEKLFF.

A few counts support this clonotype. The chain couples TRBV12-3 or TRBV12-4 to TRBJ2-1; no firm D call. The CDR3 sequence is 12 residues long. V dropped 5 bases and J dropped 2 bases, with 4 bases sitting between them. The CDR3 loop is CASSPPYNEQFF. The DNA of the CDR3 is TGTGCCAGCAGTCCTCCCTACAATGAGCAGTTCTTC.

This rearrangement joins TRBV11-3 to TRBJ2-1, with D unclear. CDR1 is SGHNT, CDR2 YENEEA, per germline. V lost 1 base and J lost 0, with 10 bases in between. This CDR3 is built from 16 residues. The CDR3 bases are TGTGCCAGCAGCTTAGGCGAATTTGGCTCCTACAATGAGCAGTTCTTC. Encoded protein: CASSLGEFGSYNEQFF.

This clonotype came up a few times. V and J are TRBV7-8 and TRBJ2-7; 7 bases agree with TRBD2. V trimming: 6 bases; J trimming: 2 bases; junction bases outside the gene matches: 7. CDR3 length: 14 amino acids. The V gene's germline CDR1 is SGHVS and CDR2 FQNEAQ. CDR3 in amino acids: CASSQTSFPYEQYF. In DNA form, the CDR3 reads TGTGCCAGCAGTCAGACTAGCTTCCCCTACGAGCAGTACTTC.

V gene TRBV11-2 combines with J gene TRBJ2-2; 10 bases agree with TRBD2. This CDR3 has 16 residues. V dropped 2 bases and J dropped 5; count of bases not matched to a gene: 5. Germline V gene sequence: CDR1 SGHAT, CDR2 FQNNGV. CDR3: CASSLSERGGTGELFF. As DNA, the CDR3 is TGTGCCAGCAGCTTAAGCGAGCGGGGGGGAACCGGGGAGCTGTTTTTT.